The 22 T cell receptor beta chains listed next were all sequenced from one sample in a study of cytomegalovirus exposure and HLA in healthy donors. Amplification used 60 Vbeta primers and 13 Jbeta primers. TCRdb's copy holds only in-frame clones and misses some; the assay was immunoSEQ multiplex PCR. Found here are around 120,000 clones, roughly four fifths of them singletons; the top ten hold 2.7%. The sequenced sample was PBMCs. All receptors come from a boy aged 2 to 10 in good health and CMV-seronegative.

V is TRBV19 and J is TRBJ1-5; no clear D. The CDR3 has 14 amino acids. V gave up 3 bases and J gave up 4 bases, with 10 bases separating them. Germline V CDR1 and CDR2: LNHDA, SQIVND (reference sequence). The CDR3 is CASSMEGGNQPQHF. CDR3 nucleotide sequence: TGTGCCAGTAGTATGGAGGGCGGTAATCAGCCCCAGCATTTT.

The chain employs TRBV10-3 and TRBJ2-7; 11 bases are shared with TRBD1. Looked up from germline, CDR1 is ENHRY and CDR2 is SYGVKD. V shed 7 bases, J shed 3 bases, and the junction held 8 bases outside the gene matches. The CDR3 is made up of 15 amino acids. For the CDR3, the DNA is TGTGCCATCACTAGAGGGACAGGGGGTGGCTACGAGCAGTACTTC. Its translation: CAITRGTGGGYEQYF.

The J gene is TRBJ1-2, the V gene TRBV9, with D possibly matching TRBD1 (5 bases). In germline, CDR1 is SGDLS, CDR2 YYNGEE. V was cut by 3 bases and J by 1 base, with 10 bases left in between. This CDR3 comprises 14 residues. The DNA of the CDR3 is TGTGCCAGCAGCGCGGGGGGGGTTAACTATGGCTACACCTTC. This encodes CASSAGGVNYGYTF.

This chain connects TRBV7-9 to TRBJ2-1; the D gene is possibly TRBD2 (6 bases). V gave up 3 bases and J gave up 16 bases, with 16 bases separating them. This CDR3 is 12 amino acids long. Germline CDR1 and CDR2: SEHNR and FQNEAQ (reference sequence). CDR3 residues: CASSFTGREAFF. In DNA, the CDR3 is TGTGCCAGCAGCTTCACCGGCAGGGAGGCTTTCTTC.

The V and J genes are TRBV29-1 and TRBJ1-1, with a tentative D call TRBD1 (5 bases). Trimming left V 1 base short and J 4 bases short, with 10 bases between. CDR3 length equals 13 residues. The germline V gene has CDR1 SQVTM and CDR2 ANQGSEA. The CDR3 sequence: CSVEVGGPTEAFF. The CDR3 nucleotides are TGCAGCGTTGAAGTGGGGGGTCCCACTGAAGCTTTCTTT.

This chain joins TRBV6-1 and TRBJ2-7, with D maybe TRBD2 (5 bases). CDR1 is MNHNS and CDR2 is SASEGT in the germline V gene. The CDR3 has 14 amino acids. V was pared by 7 bases and J by 5 bases, with 18 bases between. The CDR3 DNA sequence: TGTGCCAGCACCCGATCCCGGGGAAGCCACGAGCAGTACGTC. Amino acid sequence: CASTRSRGSHEQYV.

The V gene is TRBV29-1, the J gene TRBJ2-7; tentatively, D is TRBD1 (6 bases). Germline lookup yields CDR1 SQVTM and CDR2 ANQGSEA. The CDR3 contains 12 residues. V was clipped by 4 bases and J by 5 bases, with 12 bases between them. The CDR3 is CSVASQGHEQYF. DNA for the CDR3: TGCAGCGTTGCCTCACAGGGCCACGAGCAGTACTTC.

V is TRBV9 and J is TRBJ1-3; TRBD1 agrees at 7 bases. This CDR3 contains 15 residues. Germline V gene sequence: CDR1 SGDLS, CDR2 YYNGEE. Losses at the gene ends were 0 bases for V and 2 bases for J; bases not matched to a gene: 2. The CDR3 is CASSVGGTAGNTIYF. The CDR3 region has the DNA TGTGCCAGCAGCGTAGGCGGGACAGCTGGAAACACCATATATTTT. Full variable domain (rest looked up from reference TRBV9 and TRBJ1-3): DSGVTQTPKHLITATGQRVTLRCSPRSGDLSVYWYQQSLDQGLQFLIQYYNGEERAKGNILERFSAQQFPDLHSELNLSSLELGDSALYFCASSVGGTAGNTIYFGEGSWLTVV.

This chain uses TRBV7-8 with TRBJ2-5, with D perhaps TRBD1 (5 bases). Germline V CDR1 and CDR2: SGHVS, FQNEAQ. The CDR3 covers 14 residues. V was shortened by 5 bases and J by 6 bases, with 16 bases between the two germline ends. CDR3 protein: CASSAEAGRKTQYF. CDR3 nucleotide sequence: TGTGCCAGCAGCGCTGAAGCAGGGCGGAAGACCCAGTACTTC.

The chain has TRBV2 and TRBJ2-5, with 7 bases fitting TRBD2. V dropped 8 bases and J dropped 9; count of bases not matched to a gene: 12. The CDR3 contains 13 residues. Looked up from germline, CDR1 is SNHLY and CDR2 is FYNNEI. The CDR3 DNA reads TGTGCCAGCTATTTGGGAGGGCGAGGGGCCCAGTACTTC. Translated: CASYLGGRGAQYF.

This clone was picked up a small number of times. Other DNA sequences in this specimen translate into the identical CDR3. The chain has TRBV5-6 and TRBJ2-7, with D tentatively TRBD2 (5 bases). The CDR3 consists of 12 residues. Germline CDR1 is SGHDT and CDR2 is YYEEEE. V was cut by 2 bases and J by 3 bases, with 6 bases left in between. The CDR3 region is CASSFRDYEQYV. The CDR3 DNA reads as TGTGCCAGCAGCTTCCGGGACTACGAGCAGTACGTC.

The chain employs TRBV19 and TRBJ1-2; 7 bases fit TRBD1. Germline V lookup: CDR1 LNHDA, CDR2 SQIVND (reference sequence). CDR3 size: 12 residues. V gave up 3 bases and J gave up 6 bases; unmatched junction bases: 1. CDR3 nucleotide sequence: TGTGCCAGTAGTATCGGGACAGATGGCTACACCTTC. Its translation is CASSIGTDGYTF.

As concerns this clone: Other DNA sequences in the sample encode the same CDR3. The V gene is TRBV19, the J gene TRBJ2-2, with no clear D. V dropped 5 bases and J dropped 0 bases, with 7 bases sitting between them. CDR1 LNHDA and CDR2 SQIVND come from the germline V gene (reference sequence). The CDR3 has 14 residues. CDR3 nucleotide sequence: TGTGCCAGTAGTTGGCAAGCGAACACCGGGGAGCTGTTTTTT. Translated, it gives CASSWQANTGELFF.

The sample holds a few counts of this clone. The chain has TRBV7-2 and TRBJ2-7; the match to TRBD2 covers 9 bases. The CDR3 totals 16 residues. The V segment lost 1 base and the J segment 3 bases; nucleotides outside the gene matches: 7. Germline CDR1 and CDR2: SGHTA and FQGNSA. CDR3 loop: CASSLEVSGGIYEQYF. The CDR3 DNA is TGTGCCAGCAGCTTAGAGGTTAGCGGGGGTATCTACGAGCAGTACTTC. Full variable domain (rest looked up from reference TRBV7-2 and TRBJ2-7): GAGVSQSPSNKVTEKGKDVELRCDPISGHTALYWYRQSLGQGLEFLIYFQGNSAPDKSGLPSDRFSAERTGGSVSTLTIQRTQQEDSAVYLCASSLEVSGGIYEQYFGPGTRLTVT.

The table lists this clone with a count of one. The rearrangement uses TRBV5-1 and TRBJ1-3; 7 bases are shared with TRBD1. V shed 4 bases, J shed 0 bases, and the junction held 10 bases outside the gene matches. Germline CDR1 and CDR2: SGHRS and YFSETQ. The CDR3 extends over 17 amino acids. In DNA, the CDR3 is TGCGCCAGCAGCCCCGGGACAGCTCTGTTCTCTGGAAACACCATATATTTT. The encoded protein is CASSPGTALFSGNTIYF. Full variable domain (outside the CDR3, taken from reference TRBV5-1 and TRBJ1-3): KAGVTQTPRYLIKTRGQQVTLSCSPISGHRSVSWYQQTPGQGLQFLFEYFSETQRNKGNFPGRFSGRQFSNSRSEMNVSTLELGDSALYLCASSPGTALFSGNTIYFGEGSWLTVV.

The chain uses TRBV11-2 and TRBJ2-5; no clear D. Trimming removed 4 bases at V and 4 bases at J, with 13 bases between. There are 14 residues in the CDR3. Germline V CDR1 and CDR2: SGHAT, FQNNGV. The CDR3 region is CASSYSGFGETQYF. DNA for the CDR3: TGTGCCAGCAGCTATTCCGGGTTTGGAGAGACCCAGTACTTC.

The count of this clone is one. This sequence joins TRBV4-2 and TRBJ1-1; D ambiguous. In germline, CDR1 is LGHNA, CDR2 YNFKEQ. The CDR3 contains 14 residues. V lost 0 bases to trimming and J lost 1 base, with 6 bases between them. The CDR3 sequence: CASSQDGENTEAFF. The CDR3 nucleotides are TGTGCCAGCAGCCAAGATGGAGAGAACACTGAAGCTTTCTTT.

The gene calls are TRBV6-1 and TRBJ1-2; 10 bases map to TRBD1. Looked up from germline, CDR1 is MNHNS and CDR2 is SASEGT. This CDR3 region has 15 residues. The V segment lost 8 bases and the J segment 5 bases; nucleotides outside the gene matches: 11. The CDR3 DNA follows: TGTGCCAGCCTCAAGACAGGGGGCGCAAGTTATGGCTACACCTTC. Residues: CASLKTGGASYGYTF.

The V and J genes are TRBV7-3 and TRBJ2-3, with D unresolved. Trimming stripped 2 bases from V and 6 bases from J, with 12 bases between. CDR3 length: 14 residues. Germline V CDR1 and CDR2: SGHTA, FQGTGA. CDR3 sequence (DNA): TGTGCCAGCAGCTTAGGGCCAAACTTGGATACGCAGTATTTT. As protein: CASSLGPNLDTQYF.

This chain uses TRBV7-2 with TRBJ2-5; 12 positions agree with TRBD1. The closer fit of TRBJ2-7 to the DNA end suggests the J call may be wrong. CDR3 length: 15 residues. The germline gives CDR1 SGHTA, CDR2 FQGNSA. CDR3 in amino acids: CASSLRGTGGGEQYF. CDR3 nucleotide sequence: TGTGCCAGCAGCTTAAGGGGGACAGGGGGCGGCGAGCAGTACTTC.

Details on this clone: This sample includes further DNA sequences coding for the same CDR3. This chain connects TRBV9 to TRBJ2-5; 10 nucleotides align to TRBD2. Trimming cost V 0 bases and J 5 bases; bases outside gene matches: 7. This CDR3 spans 16 amino acids. Germline CDR1 and CDR2: SGDLS and YYNGEE. CDR3 region: CASSVARLAGDETQYF. The DNA of the CDR3 is TGTGCCAGCAGCGTAGCCAGGCTAGCGGGGGACGAGACCCAGTACTTC.

A remark on this clone: The junction differs from germline at one of its ends, possibly a read error. The rearrangement links TRBV7-9 to TRBJ1-4, with TRBD1 identical over 8 bases. The CDR3 contains 16 residues. Germline V gene data show CDR1 as SEHNR and CDR2 as FQNEAQ (reference sequence). CDR3 DNA sequence: TGTTCCAGCAGACCTGACAGGGGCCTGGGTAATGAAAAACTGTTTTTT. Amino acids: CSSRPDRGLGNEKLFF.